These 5 T cell receptor beta chains originate from one sample sequenced in a study of T cells in Graves' hyperthyroidism and ophthalmopathy. Using RNA transcripts as the source, TCR beta CDR3 regions were amplified. Researchers ran a first-round RT-PCR on the TCR CDR3 using the HTBI primer set. TCRdb fed the multiplex PCR reads into MiXCR, producing one record per CDR3 protein. The data show roughly 380,000 distinct CDR3 sequences, 13% seen once. The source material was blood. The receptor set was obtained from a young man with Graves' hyperthyroidism that later progressed to Graves' ophthalmopathy.

Comment on this clonotype: A read error may be the cause here, since a much bigger clone is one base away. V usage is TRBV9 and J usage is TRBJ2-1; 11 nucleotides agree with TRBD2. V lost 4 bases to trimming and J lost 4 bases; unmatched junction nucleotides: 7. The CDR3 sequence is 16 residues long. The germline CDR1 and CDR2 sequences are SGDLS and YYNGEE. CDR3 residues: CASSPTGTSGYNEQFF. CDR3 DNA sequence: TGTGCCAGCAGCCCCACCGGGACTAGCGGATACAATGAGCAGTTCTTC.

The CDR3 spells CATQANSNQPQHF. The CDR3 bases are TGTGCCACCCAGGCAAATAGCAATCAGCCCCAGCATTTT. V is TRBV6-1 and J is TRBJ1-5; no reliable D call. The CDR3 covers 13 residues. Trimming removed 10 bases at V and 0 bases at J, with 10 bases between. From germline, CDR1 is MNHNS and CDR2 SASEGT.

This clonotype was observed many times. This sequence joins TRBV4-1 and TRBJ1-5; no reliable D call. The germline V gene encodes CDR1 MGHRA and CDR2 YSYEKL. Trimming left V 0 bases short and J 7 bases short, with 13 bases between. The CDR3 consists of 15 residues. The CDR3 DNA follows: TGCGCCAGCAGCCAAGATGATTTCGGGGTACAGCCCCAGCATTTT. Its protein product is CASSQDDFGVQPQHF.

This clonotype has only a few counts. The V call is TRBV12-3 or TRBV12-4, the J call TRBJ2-6; the D gene could be TRBD1 or TRBD2 (5 bases each). The CDR3 consists of 16 residues. Between the trimmed V and J ends, which lost 6 bases and 0 bases, there was a span of 12 bases. The CDR3 DNA reads TGTGCCAGCAGCGGGACCTCGACCTCTGGGGCCAACGTCCTGACTTTC. Translated, it gives CASSGTSTSGANVLTF.

There are many counts of this clonotype. This chain connects TRBV7-3 to TRBJ2-2; D is uncertain. Germline values: CDR1 SGHTA, CDR2 FQGTGA. This CDR3 contains 13 residues. V lost 6 bases to trimming and J lost 8 bases, with 13 bases between them. The CDR3 loop reads CASSSSRQGELFF. CDR3 in DNA: TGTGCCAGCAGTTCCTCTCGTCAAGGGGAGCTGTTTTTT.